The 9 T cell receptor beta chains presented below share a single source sample, sequenced in a study of cytomegalovirus exposure and HLA in healthy donors. The study ran its PCR with 60 Vbeta and 13 Jbeta primers. The protocol was immunoSEQ multiplex PCR, while the TCRdb copy is restricted to in-frame clones and leaves out a portion. Of over 200,000 clones in the sample, about 74% are singletons; the top ten hold 1.8%. Material for sequencing was PBMCs. All receptors come from a woman in her twenties or thirties in good health and CMV-seronegative.

On this clone: Mismatch with germline at one junction end may stem from a read error. The chain employs TRBV7-7 and TRBJ2-2; 9 bases line up with TRBD2. The CDR3 has 14 residues. Germline CDR1 reads SSHAT; CDR2 reads FNYEAQ (reference sequence). Written as DNA, the CDR3 is TGTGCTAGCAGCCCTAGCGGGAAAGAGGGGGAGCTGTTTTTT. Translation gives CASSPSGKEGELFF.

This clone was seen only a few times. This chain uses TRBV6-1 with TRBJ1-6; unclear D gene. This CDR3 spans 14 amino acids. Germline V gene lookup returns CDR1 MNHNS and CDR2 SASEGT. The V and J ends lost 6 bases and 5 bases respectively, with 11 bases between them. This CDR3 reads CASSLDTDNSPLHF. The CDR3 DNA sequence: TGTGCCAGCAGCCTCGACACTGATAATTCACCCCTCCACTTT.

This clone was observed a single time. J is TRBJ2-1 and V is TRBV10-1; D may be TRBD1 (5 bases). Between the trimmed V and J ends, which lost 10 bases and 0 bases, there was a span of 16 bases. Germline lookup yields CDR1 WNHNN and CDR2 SYGVQD (reference sequence). The CDR3 totals 15 residues. CDR3 nucleotides: TGCGCCACCTCCTTGGGGCGGAACTCCTACAATGAGCAGTTCTTC. This translates into CATSLGRNSYNEQFF.

This clone came up once. Other DNA sequences in the same sample also yield this CDR3. The chain has TRBV2 and TRBJ2-1, with 9 nucleotides matching TRBD1. With V trimmed by 4 bases and J by 2 bases, 3 bases remained unmatched. Germline assignment: CDR1 SNHLY and CDR2 FYNNEI. The length of the CDR3 is 15 residues. In DNA form, the CDR3 reads TGTGCCAGCAGTGCTACAGGGGGCCCCTACAATGAGCAGTTCTTC. Protein: CASSATGGPYNEQFF.

With respect to this clone: Mismatch with germline at one junction end may stem from a read error. The same CDR3 arises from other DNA sequences in this sample as well. The rearrangement joins TRBV18 to TRBJ1-1; TRBD1 is a possible D gene (5 bases). This CDR3 has 17 amino acids. Germline-derived CDR1 and CDR2 are KGHSH and LQKENI. The CDR3 spells CASSPSDMGGMNTEAFF. The CDR3 DNA follows: TGTGCCAGCTCGCCCTCCGACATGGGGGGGATGAACACTGAGGCTTTCTTT.

The chain recombines TRBV19 with TRBJ2-7; TRBD2 aligns across 10 bases. The CDR3 spans 16 residues. Germline V gene lookup returns CDR1 LNHDA and CDR2 SQIVND (reference sequence). Trimming cost V 5 bases and J 4 bases; bases outside gene matches: 11. CDR3 protein: CASSPEPSGSQYEQYF. CDR3 in DNA: TGTGCCAGTAGTCCCGAGCCTAGCGGGAGTCAATACGAGCAGTACTTC.

Of note for this clone: Sequence at one end of the junction differs from germline and may be a read error. The chain joins TRBV7-9 to TRBJ2-3; 9 bases line up with TRBD2. Germline lookup yields CDR1 SEHNR and CDR2 FQNEAQ (reference sequence). The length of the CDR3 is 13 residues. CDR3 nucleotides: TGTTCCAGCCAGCGGGGGGGCACAGATACGCAGTATTTT. Protein: CSSQRGGTDTQYF.

The chain carries TRBV2 and TRBJ1-3, with a weak D call TRBD1 (5 bases). The CDR3 consists of 14 residues. The germline CDR1 and CDR2 sequences are SNHLY and FYNNEI. V was trimmed by 6 bases and J by 1 base, leaving 10 bases between them. In DNA, the CDR3 is TGTGCCAGCAGACAAACAGGTTCTGGAAACACCATATATTTT. This encodes CASRQTGSGNTIYF.

The chain links TRBV2 to TRBJ1-5, with D maybe TRBD1 (6 bases). The CDR3 has 15 amino acids. Trimming removed 1 base at V and 6 bases at J, with 13 bases between. CDR1 and CDR2 (germline): SNHLY, FYNNEI. CDR3 loop: CASSEDWAGVQPQHF. CDR3 nucleotides: TGTGCCAGCAGTGAAGATTGGGCAGGGGTTCAGCCCCAGCATTTT.